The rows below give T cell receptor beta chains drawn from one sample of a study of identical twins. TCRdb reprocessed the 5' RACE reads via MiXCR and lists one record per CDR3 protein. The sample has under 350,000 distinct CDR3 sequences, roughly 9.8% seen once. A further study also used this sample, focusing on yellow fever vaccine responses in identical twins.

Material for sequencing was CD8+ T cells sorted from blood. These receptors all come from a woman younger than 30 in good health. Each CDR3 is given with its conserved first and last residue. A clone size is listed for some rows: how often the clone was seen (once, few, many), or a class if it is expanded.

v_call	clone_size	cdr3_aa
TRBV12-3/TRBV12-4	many	CASRGWDTEAFF
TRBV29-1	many	CSVGGVESYGYTF
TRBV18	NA	CASSPRRTQYF
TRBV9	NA	CASSPETGNYGYTF
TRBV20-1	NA	CSARAGGDTEAFF
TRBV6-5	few	CASSLTATYNEQFF
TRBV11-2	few	CASSLVAGYTDTQYF
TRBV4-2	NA	CASSQGVQPTYTIYF
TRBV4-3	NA	CASSQDTGLVYEQYF
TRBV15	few	CATSSGGGVQPQHF
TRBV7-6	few	CASSSGGPSYNEQFF
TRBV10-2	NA	CASSESGPSYEQYF
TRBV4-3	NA	CASSQDRDRVSYEQYF
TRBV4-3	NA	CASSQDHRGSWEQYF
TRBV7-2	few	CASSIHPGLYNEQFF
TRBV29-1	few	CSAREGIGAFF
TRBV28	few	CASSLYAPSGGAGAYEQYF
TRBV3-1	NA	CASSQRTGPAEQFF
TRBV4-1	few	CASSQDHGGSNQPQHF
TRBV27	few	CASSTTDGANEQFF
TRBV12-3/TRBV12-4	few	CASSPTGIHQPQHF
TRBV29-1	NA	CSTHTQRETYNEQFF
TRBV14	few	CASSPYSGTGTYEQYF
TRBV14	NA	CASSQDLASGSGTQYF
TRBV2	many	CASSAAGTYNEQFF
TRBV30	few	CAWTRLAGGLDTQYF
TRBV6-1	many	CASSSLAGGYNEQFF
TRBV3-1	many	CASSPSAGDTQYF
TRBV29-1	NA	CSVGGGREETQYF
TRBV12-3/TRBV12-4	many	CANRDRGQGEAFF
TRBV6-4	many	CASSDSPGHSGANVLTF
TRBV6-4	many	CASARGQDSDEQFF
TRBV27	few	CASSLQELGLAGGNSYNEQFF
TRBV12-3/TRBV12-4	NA	CASSLMGENQPQHF
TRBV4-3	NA	CASSQDRAENTEAFF
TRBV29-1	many	CSVEKSPYEQYF
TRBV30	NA	CAWSVLDSAYEQYF
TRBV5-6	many	CASSFGSGNEQFF
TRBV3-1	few	CASSQAVGLAVAYEQYF
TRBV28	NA	CAGSGGYYGYTF
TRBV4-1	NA	CASSQGGTGAAGGQYF
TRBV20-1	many	CSAPADGYTF
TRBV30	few	CAWAPGLEQYF
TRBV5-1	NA	CASSGGDSSYNEQFF
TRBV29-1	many	CSVVGQASRYEQYF